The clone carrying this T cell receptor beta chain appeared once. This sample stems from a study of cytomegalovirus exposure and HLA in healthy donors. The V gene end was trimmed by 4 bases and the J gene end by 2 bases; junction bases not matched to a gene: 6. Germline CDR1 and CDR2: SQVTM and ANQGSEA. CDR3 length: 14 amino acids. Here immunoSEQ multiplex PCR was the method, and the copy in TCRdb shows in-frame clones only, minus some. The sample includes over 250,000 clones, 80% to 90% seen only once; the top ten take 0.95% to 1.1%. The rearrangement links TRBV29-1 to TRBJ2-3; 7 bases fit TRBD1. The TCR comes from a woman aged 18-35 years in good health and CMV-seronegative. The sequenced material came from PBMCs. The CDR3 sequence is CSVGQGGITDTQYF. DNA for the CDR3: TGCAGCGTTGGACAGGGCGGCATCACAGATACGCAGTATTTT.